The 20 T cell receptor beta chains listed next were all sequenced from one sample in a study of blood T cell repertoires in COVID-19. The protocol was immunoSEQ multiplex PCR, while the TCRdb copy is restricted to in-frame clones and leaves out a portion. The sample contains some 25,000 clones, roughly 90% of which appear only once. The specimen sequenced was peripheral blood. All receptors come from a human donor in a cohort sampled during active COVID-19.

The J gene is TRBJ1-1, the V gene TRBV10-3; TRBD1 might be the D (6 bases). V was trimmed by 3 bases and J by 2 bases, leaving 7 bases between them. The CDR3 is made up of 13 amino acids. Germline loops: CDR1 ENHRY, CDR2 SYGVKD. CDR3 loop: CAISDGGNTEAFF. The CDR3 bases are TGTGCCATCAGTGATGGGGGCAACACTGAAGCTTTCTTT.

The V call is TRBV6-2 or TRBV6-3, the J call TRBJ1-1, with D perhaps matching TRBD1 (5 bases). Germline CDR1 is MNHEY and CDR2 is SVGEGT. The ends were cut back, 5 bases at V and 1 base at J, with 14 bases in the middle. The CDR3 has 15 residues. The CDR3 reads CASSTPRRGNTEAFF. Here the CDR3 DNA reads TGTGCCAGCAGTACTCCGAGGAGGGGGAACACTGAAGCTTTCTTT.

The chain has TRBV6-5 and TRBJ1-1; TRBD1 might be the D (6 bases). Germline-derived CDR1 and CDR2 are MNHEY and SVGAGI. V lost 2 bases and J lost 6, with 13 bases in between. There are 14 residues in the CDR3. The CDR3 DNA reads TGTGCCAGCAGTTACCGAGGGACATACTCTGAAGCTTTCTTT. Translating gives CASSYRGTYSEAFF.

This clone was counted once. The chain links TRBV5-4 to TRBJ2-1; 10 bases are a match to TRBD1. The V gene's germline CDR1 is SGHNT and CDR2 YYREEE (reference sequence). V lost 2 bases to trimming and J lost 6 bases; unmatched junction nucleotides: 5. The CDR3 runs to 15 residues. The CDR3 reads CASSFVGQGPNEQFF. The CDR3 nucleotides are TGTGCCAGCAGCTTTGTGGGACAGGGGCCCAATGAGCAGTTCTTC.

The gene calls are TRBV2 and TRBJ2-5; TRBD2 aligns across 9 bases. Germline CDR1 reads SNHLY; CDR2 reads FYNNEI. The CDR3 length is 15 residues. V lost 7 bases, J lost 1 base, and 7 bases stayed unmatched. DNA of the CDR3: TGTGCCAGCAAGGAGCGGGGGGCTCTCCAAGAGACCCAGTACTTC. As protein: CASKERGALQETQYF.

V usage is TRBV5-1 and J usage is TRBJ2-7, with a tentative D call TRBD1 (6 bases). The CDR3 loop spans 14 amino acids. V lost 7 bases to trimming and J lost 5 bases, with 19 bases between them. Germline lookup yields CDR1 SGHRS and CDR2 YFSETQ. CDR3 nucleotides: TGCGCCAGCGGCCTGAGGGGGACACGCCACGAGCAGTACTTC. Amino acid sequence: CASGLRGTRHEQYF.

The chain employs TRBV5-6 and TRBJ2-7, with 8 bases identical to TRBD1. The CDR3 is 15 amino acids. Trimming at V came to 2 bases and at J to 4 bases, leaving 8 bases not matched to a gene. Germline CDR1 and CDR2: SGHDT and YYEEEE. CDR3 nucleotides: TGTGCCAGCAGCTTAATTGCAGGGGGCGGGTACGAGCAGTACTTC. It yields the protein CASSLIAGGGYEQYF.

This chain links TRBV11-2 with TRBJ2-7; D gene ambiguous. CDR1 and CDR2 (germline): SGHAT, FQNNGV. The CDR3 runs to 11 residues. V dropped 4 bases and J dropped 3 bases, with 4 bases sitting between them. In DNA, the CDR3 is TGTGCCAGCAGCTCCAACTACGAGCAGTACTTC. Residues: CASSSNYEQYF.

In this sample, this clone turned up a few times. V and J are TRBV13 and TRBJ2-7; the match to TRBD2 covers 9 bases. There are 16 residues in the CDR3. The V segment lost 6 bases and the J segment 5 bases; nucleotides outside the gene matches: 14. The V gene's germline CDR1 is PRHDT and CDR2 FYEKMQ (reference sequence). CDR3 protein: CASSQNRAGLADEQYF. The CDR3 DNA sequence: TGTGCCAGCAGTCAAAACAGGGCGGGACTAGCTGACGAGCAGTACTTC.

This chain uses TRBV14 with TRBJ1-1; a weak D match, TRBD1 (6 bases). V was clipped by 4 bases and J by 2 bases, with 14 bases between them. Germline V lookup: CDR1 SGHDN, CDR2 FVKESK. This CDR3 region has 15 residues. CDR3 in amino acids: CASSPYGQPNTEAFF. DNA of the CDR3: TGTGCCAGCAGCCCTTACGGACAGCCAAACACTGAAGCTTTCTTT. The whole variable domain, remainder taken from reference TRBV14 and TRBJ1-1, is EAGVTQFPSHSVIEKGQTVTLRCDPISGHDNLYWYRRVMGKEIKFLLHFVKESKQDESGMPNNRFLAERTGGTYSTLKVQPAELEDSGVYFCASSPYGQPNTEAFFGQGTRLTVV.

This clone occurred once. This CDR3 is CASSSGQGIGTQYF. The CDR3 region has the DNA TGTGCCAGCAGCTCGGGACAGGGGATCGGGACCCAGTACTTC. This chain uses TRBV7-9 with TRBJ2-5; 10 bases are a match to TRBD1. CDR1 and CDR2 from the germline V gene are SEHNR and FQNEAQ (reference sequence). V shed 4 bases and J 7 bases; nucleotides not matched to a gene: 6. The CDR3 is 14 amino acids. Together with reference TRBV7-9 and TRBJ2-5, the CDR3 gives the full variable domain: DTGVSQNPRHKITKRGQNVTFRCDPISEHNRLYWYRQTLGQGPEFLTYFQNEAQLEKSRLLSDRFSAERPKGSFSTLEIQRTEQGDSAMYLCASSSGQGIGTQYFGPGTRLLVL.

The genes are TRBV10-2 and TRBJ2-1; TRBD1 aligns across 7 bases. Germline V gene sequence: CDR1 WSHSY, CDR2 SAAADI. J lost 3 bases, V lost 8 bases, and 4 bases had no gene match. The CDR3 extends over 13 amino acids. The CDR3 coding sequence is TGCGCCAGCGGGGACAGCATCTACAATGAGCAGTTCTTC. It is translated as CASGDSIYNEQFF.

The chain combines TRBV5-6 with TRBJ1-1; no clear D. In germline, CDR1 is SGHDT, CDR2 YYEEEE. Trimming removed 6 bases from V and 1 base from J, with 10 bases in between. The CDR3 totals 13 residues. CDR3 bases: TGTGCCAGCACCGAGAGAGAGAACACTGAAGCTTTCTTT. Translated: CASTERENTEAFF.

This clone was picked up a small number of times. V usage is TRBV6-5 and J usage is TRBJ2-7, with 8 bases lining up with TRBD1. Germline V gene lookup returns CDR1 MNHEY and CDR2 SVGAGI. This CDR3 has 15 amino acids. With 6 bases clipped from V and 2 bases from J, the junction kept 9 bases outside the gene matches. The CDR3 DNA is TGTGCCAGCAGAATAGGACAGGGAGTTCCCTACGAGCAGTACTTC. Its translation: CASRIGQGVPYEQYF.

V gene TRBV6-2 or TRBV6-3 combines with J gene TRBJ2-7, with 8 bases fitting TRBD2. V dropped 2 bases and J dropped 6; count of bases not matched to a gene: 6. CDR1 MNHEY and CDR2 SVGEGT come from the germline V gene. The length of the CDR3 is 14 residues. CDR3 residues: CASSYLREVGEQYF. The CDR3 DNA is TGTGCCAGCAGTTACCTGCGGGAGGTTGGCGAGCAGTACTTC.

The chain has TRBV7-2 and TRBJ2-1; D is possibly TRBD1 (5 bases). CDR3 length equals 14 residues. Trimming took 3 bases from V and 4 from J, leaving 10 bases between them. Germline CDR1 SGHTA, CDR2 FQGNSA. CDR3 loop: CASSLYRNYNEQFF. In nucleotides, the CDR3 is TGTGCCAGCAGCTTGTACAGGAATTACAATGAGCAGTTCTTC.

The CDR3 loop reads CASSPLPGPNTGELFF. The CDR3 bases are TGTGCCAGCTCACCTCTCCCGGGTCCGAACACCGGGGAGCTGTTTTTT. This chain joins TRBV18 and TRBJ2-2, with D unresolved. The CDR3 covers 16 residues. With 3 bases removed from V and 0 bases from J, the gap between germline ends came to 11 bases. In germline, CDR1 is KGHSH, CDR2 LQKENI.

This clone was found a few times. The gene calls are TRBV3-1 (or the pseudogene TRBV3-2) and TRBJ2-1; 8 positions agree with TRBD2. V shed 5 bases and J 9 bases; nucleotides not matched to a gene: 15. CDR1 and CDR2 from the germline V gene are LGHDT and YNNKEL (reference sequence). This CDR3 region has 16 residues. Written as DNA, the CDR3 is TGTGCCAGCAGCTTGACGGGAGGGGGGGCCGGAGGTGAGCAGTTCTTC. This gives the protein CASSLTGGGAGGEQFF.

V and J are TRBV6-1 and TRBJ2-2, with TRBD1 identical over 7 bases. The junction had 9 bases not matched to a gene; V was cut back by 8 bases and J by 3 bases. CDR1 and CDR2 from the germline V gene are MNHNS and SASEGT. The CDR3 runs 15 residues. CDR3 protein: CASGDTRGYTGELFF. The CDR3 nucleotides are TGTGCCAGCGGAGATACCAGGGGGTACACCGGGGAGCTGTTTTTT.

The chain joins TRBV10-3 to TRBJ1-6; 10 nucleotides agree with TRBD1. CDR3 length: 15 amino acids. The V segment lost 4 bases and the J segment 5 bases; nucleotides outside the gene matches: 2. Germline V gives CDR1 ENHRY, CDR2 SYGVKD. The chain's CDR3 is CAISGDRGDNSPLHF. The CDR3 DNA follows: TGTGCCATCAGTGGGGACAGGGGCGATAATTCACCCCTCCACTTT.